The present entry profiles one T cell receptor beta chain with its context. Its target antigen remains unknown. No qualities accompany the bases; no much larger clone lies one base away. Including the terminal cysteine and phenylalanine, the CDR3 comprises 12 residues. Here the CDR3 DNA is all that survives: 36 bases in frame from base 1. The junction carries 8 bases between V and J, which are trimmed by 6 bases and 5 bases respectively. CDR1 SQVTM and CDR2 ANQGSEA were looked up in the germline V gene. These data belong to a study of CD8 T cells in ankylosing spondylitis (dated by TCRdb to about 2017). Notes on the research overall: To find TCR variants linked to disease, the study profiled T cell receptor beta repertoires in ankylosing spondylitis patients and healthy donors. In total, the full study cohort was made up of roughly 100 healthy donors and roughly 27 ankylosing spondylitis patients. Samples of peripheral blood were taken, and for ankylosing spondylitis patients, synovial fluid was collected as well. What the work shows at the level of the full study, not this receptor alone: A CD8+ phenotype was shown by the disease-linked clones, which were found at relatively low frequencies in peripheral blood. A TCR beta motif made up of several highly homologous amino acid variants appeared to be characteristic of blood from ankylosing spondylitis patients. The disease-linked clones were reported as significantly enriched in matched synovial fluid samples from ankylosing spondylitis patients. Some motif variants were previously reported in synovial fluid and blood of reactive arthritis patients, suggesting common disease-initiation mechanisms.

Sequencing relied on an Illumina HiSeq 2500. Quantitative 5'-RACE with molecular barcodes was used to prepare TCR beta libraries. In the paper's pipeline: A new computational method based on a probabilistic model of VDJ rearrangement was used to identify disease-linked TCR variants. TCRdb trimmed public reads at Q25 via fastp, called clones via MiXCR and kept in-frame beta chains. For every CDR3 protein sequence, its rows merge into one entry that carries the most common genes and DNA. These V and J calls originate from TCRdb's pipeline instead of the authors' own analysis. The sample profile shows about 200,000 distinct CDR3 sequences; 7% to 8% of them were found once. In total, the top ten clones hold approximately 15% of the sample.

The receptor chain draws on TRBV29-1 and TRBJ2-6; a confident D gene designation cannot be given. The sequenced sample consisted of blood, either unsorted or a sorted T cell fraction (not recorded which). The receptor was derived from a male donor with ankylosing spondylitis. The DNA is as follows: TGCAGCGTAGTTACATGGGCCAACGTCCTGACTTTC. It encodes CSVVTWANVLTF.